This TCR beta chain was recorded in a study of T cell clonotyping in hematopoietic cell transplantation. Study results and caveats: Few recipient clonotypes overlapped donors; over 95% were de novo at given depth. Pathologically expanded recipient clonotypes increased progressively from day 30 to day 180 as diversity fell.

With respect to this clone: Its antigen remains unknown.

Clones were sequenced by immunoSEQ multiplex PCR, and TCRdb holds only the in-frame ones, with some missing. Counted here are 12,000 to 15,000 clones, under 90% occurring once; the ten biggest clones make up more than 10%. Samples: about 28 days before transplant, then days 30, 100 and 180 after. Germline V gene sequence: CDR1 SGHRS, CDR2 YFSETQ. Trimming removed 1 base at V and 3 bases at J, with 14 bases between. The CDR3 totals 15 residues. The rearrangement links TRBV5-1 to TRBJ2-7; D might be TRBD2 (5 bases). This receptor was taken from a male patient between 45 and 59 years old who had an allogeneic stem cell transplant from an unrelated donor, so T cells may come from the graft donor. Some clones in this sample may be carry-over from other donors' samples. The starting material was PBMCs, obtained 100 days after allogeneic stem cell transplant. CDR3 sequence (DNA): TGCGCCAGCAGCTTGATTCCGGACGGGAACTACGAGCAGTACTTC. Translation gives CASSLIPDGNYEQYF. Filled out from reference TRBV5-1 and TRBJ2-7, the complete variable domain reads KAGVTQTPRYLIKTRGQQVTLSCSPISGHRSVSWYQQTPGQGLQFLFEYFSETQRNKGNFPGRFSGRQFSNSRSEMNVSTLELGDSALYLCASSLIPDGNYEQYFGPGTRLTVT.